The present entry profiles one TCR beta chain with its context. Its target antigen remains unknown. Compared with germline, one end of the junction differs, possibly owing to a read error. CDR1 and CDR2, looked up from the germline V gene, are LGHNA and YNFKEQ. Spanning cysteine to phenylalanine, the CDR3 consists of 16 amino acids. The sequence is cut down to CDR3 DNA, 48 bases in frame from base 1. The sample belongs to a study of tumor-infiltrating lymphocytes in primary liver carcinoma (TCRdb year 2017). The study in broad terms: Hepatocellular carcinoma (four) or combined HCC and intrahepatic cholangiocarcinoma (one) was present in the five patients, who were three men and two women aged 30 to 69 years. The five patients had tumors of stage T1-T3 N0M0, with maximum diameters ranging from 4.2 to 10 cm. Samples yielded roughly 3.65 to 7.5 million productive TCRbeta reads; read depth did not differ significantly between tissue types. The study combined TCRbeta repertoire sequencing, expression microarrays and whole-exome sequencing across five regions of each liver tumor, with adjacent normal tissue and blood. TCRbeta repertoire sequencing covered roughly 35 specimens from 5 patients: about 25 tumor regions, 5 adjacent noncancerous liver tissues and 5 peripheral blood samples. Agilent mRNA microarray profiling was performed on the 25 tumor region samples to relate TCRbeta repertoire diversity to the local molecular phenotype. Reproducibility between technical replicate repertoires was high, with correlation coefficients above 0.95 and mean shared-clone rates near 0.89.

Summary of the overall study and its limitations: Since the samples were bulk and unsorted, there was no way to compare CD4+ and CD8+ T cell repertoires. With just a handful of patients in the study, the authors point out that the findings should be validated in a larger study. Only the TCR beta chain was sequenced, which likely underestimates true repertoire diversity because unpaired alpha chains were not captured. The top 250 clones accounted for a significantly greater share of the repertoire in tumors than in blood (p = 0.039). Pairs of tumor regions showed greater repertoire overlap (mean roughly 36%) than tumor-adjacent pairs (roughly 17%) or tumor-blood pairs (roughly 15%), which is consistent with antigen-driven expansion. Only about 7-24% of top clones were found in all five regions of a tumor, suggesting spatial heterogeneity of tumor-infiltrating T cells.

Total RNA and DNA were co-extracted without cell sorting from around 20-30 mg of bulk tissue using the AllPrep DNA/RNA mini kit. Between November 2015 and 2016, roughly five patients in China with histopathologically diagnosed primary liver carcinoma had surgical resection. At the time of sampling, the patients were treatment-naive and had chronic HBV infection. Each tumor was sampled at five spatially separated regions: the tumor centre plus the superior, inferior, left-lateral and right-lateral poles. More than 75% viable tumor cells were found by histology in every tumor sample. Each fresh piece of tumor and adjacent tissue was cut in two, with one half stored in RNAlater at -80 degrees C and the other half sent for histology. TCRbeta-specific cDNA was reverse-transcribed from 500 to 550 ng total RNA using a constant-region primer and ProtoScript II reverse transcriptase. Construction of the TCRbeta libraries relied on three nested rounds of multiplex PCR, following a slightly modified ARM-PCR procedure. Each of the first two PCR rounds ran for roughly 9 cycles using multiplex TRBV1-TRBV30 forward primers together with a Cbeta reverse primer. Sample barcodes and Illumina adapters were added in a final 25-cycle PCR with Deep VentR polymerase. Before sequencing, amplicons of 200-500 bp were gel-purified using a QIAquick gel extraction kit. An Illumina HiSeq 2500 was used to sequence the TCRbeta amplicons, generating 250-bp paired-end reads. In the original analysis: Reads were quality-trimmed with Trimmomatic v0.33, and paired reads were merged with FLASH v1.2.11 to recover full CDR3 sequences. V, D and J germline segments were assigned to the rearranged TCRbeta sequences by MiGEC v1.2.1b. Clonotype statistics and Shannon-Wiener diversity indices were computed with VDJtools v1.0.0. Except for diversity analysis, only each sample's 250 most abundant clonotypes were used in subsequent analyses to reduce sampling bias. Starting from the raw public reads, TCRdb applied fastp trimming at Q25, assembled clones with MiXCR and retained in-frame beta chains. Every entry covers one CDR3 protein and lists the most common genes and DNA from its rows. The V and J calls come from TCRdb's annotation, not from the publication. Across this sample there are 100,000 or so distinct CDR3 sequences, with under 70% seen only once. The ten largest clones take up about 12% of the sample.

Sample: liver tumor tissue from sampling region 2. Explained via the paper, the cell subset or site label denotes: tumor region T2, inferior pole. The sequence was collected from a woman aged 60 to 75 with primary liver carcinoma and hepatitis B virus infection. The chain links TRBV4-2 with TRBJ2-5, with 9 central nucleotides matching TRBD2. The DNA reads TGTGCCAGCACCCAAAGCAGCGGGAGGTCCCAAGGGACCCAGTACTTC. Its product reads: CASTQSSGRSQGTQYF.